These T cell receptor beta chains were read from a single sample in a study of blood T cell repertoires in COVID-19. Generated by immunoSEQ multiplex PCR, the TCRdb table keeps only in-frame clones and is missing some. This table has hundreds of thousands of clones, around 82% appearing once. Source material: peripheral blood. Every receptor here comes from a human donor in a cohort sampled during active COVID-19. Each CDR3 is given with its conserved first and last residue. Fields, in order: D gene, J gene, clone size, V gene, CDR3 DNA, CDR3 protein. D genes are given only for firm matches. Some rows mark clone size as missing; the rest say once, few, many or name a class of expanded clone.

TRBD1 | TRBJ2-7 | . | TRBV5-4 | TGTGCCAGCAGCTTGGGGGGACAGGGGGTCCAGTACTTC | CASSLGGQGVQYF
. | TRBJ1-2 | . | TRBV5-4 | TGTGCCAGCAGGATAGTGGGGGGGAGGACCTATGGCTACACCTTC | CASRIVGGRTYGYTF
TRBD1 | TRBJ2-3 | . | TRBV5-1 | TGCGCCAGCAGCCACCGGGACAGGAAAGATACGCAGTATTTT | CASSHRDRKDTQYF
TRBD2 | TRBJ2-7 | . | TRBV20-1 | TGCAGTGCTAGTTTCGGACTAGCGGGGGGGCTTAGTGAGCAGTACTTC | CSASFGLAGGLSEQYF
TRBD1 | TRBJ1-1 | . | TRBV10-3 | TGTGCCATCAGCCGGACAGGGGACACTGAAGCTTTCTTT | CAISRTGDTEAFF
. | TRBJ1-4 | . | TRBV12-3/TRBV12-4 | TGTGCCAGCATATTTACAGGGAATGAAAAACTGTTTTTT | CASIFTGNEKLFF
TRBD1 | TRBJ1-2 | . | TRBV18 | TGTGCCAGCTCACCTACAGGGGCCGACTATGGCTACACCTTC | CASSPTGADYGYTF
TRBD1 | TRBJ1-1 | . | TRBV5-1 | TGCGCCAGCAGCCTCGGGACAGCGAACACTGAAGCTTTCTTT | CASSLGTANTEAFF
TRBD1 | TRBJ1-1 | . | TRBV27 | TGTGCCAGCAGTCACATGACGCGACAGGGTTTGTACACTGAAGCTTTCTTT | CASSHMTRQGLYTEAFF
TRBD2 | TRBJ2-3 | . | TRBV6-2/TRBV6-3 | TGTGCCAGCAGCCAAAATGCCGGGACTAGCGGTAGCACAGATACGCAGTATTTT | CASSQNAGTSGSTDTQYF
. | TRBJ1-2 | . | TRBV27 | TGTGCCAGCAGTTTATCCAGGCTCACCTTTGGTGGCTACACCTTC | CASSLSRLTFGGYTF
TRBD1 | TRBJ2-5 | . | TRBV7-9 | TGTGCCAGCAGCTTAGGGACAGGGGGCGGACAAGAGACCCAGTACTTC | CASSLGTGGGQETQYF
. | TRBJ1-5 | . | TRBV4-1 | TGCGCCAGCAGCCAACGATTAGTCGCGGGGAGGCAGCCCCAGCATTTT | CASSQRLVAGRQPQHF
. | TRBJ2-5 | . | TRBV2 | TGTGCCAGCAGCAGAACAGGGTCACAAGAGACCCAGTACTTC | CASSRTGSQETQYF
. | TRBJ1-1 | . | TRBV24-1 | TGTGCCACCAGTGATTTAAAGAGACCGGGACACATGAACACTGAAGCTTTCTTT | CATSDLKRPGHMNTEAFF
TRBD1 | TRBJ1-1 | . | TRBV3-1/TRBV3-2 | TGTGCCAGCAAGGAGGGGGCCAGGAACACTGAAGCTTTCTTT | CASKEGARNTEAFF
TRBD2 | TRBJ2-1 | . | TRBV3-1/TRBV3-2 | TGTGCCAGCAGCGGGACTAGCGGGAGTTCTGAGCAGTTCTTC | CASSGTSGSSEQFF
TRBD1 | TRBJ2-7 | . | TRBV20-1 | TGCAGTGCCAGTGGGGACAGGGTAGAAGAGCAGTACTTC | CSASGDRVEEQYF
. | TRBJ1-3 | . | TRBV5-6 | TGTGCCAGCAGCTTGGAAGCCGGAAACACCATATATTTT | CASSLEAGNTIYF
TRBD2 | TRBJ2-7 | few | TRBV6-1 | TGTGCCAGCAGTGAGTCAGCGGGGGGGCGCCACGAGCAGTACTTC | CASSESAGGRHEQYF
. | TRBJ1-5 | few | TRBV11-2 | TGTGCCAGCAGCCTCCTTCCCGGGAGCAATCAGCCCCAGCATTTT | CASSLLPGSNQPQHF
. | TRBJ1-6 | few | TRBV6-1 | TGTGCCAGCAGTGAATTGGGGGCCTCACCCCTCCACTTT | CASSELGASPLHF
. | TRBJ2-4 | . | TRBV5-6 | TGTGCCAGCAGCGCGAATACCAGGGGCCGCAAAAACATTCAGTACTTC | CASSANTRGRKNIQYF
. | TRBJ1-4 | . | TRBV7-8 | TGTGCCAGCAGCCCGCGGGAGGGGAATGAAAAACTGTTTTTT | CASSPREGNEKLFF
. | TRBJ2-7 | . | TRBV14 | TGTGCCAGCAGCCAAGCTGGTGTAAGGGGCTACGAGCAGTACTTC | CASSQAGVRGYEQYF
. | TRBJ2-7 | once | TRBV6-2/TRBV6-3 | TGTGCCAGCAGTTACAACTTGCCGGTAGCCTACGAGCAGTACTTC | CASSYNLPVAYEQYF
. | TRBJ2-5 | . | TRBV10-3 | TGTGCCATCAGTCCCGGGGGGGACAGGGTAATTGGGGAGACCCAGTACTTC | CAISPGGDRVIGETQYF
. | TRBJ2-3 | . | TRBV5-1 | TGCGCCAGCAGCTTGGTTGAGACTAGCACAGATACGCAGTATTTT | CASSLVETSTDTQYF
TRBD2 | TRBJ2-5 | . | TRBV28 | TGTGCCAGCAGTTCCGCCTCAACCACACTAGCGGGGGGGATAGTGCCACTCCAAGAGACCCAGTACTTC | CASSSASTTLAGGIVPLQETQYF
TRBD2 | TRBJ2-2 | . | TRBV3-1/TRBV3-2 | TGTGCCAGCAGCCAAGGGTTTAGCGGGAGCGCGAACACCGGGGAGCTGTTTTTT | CASSQGFSGSANTGELFF
. | TRBJ2-2 | . | TRBV12-3/TRBV12-4 | TGTGCCAGCAGAGGGGGATCTACCGGGGAGCTGTTTTTT | CASRGGSTGELFF
. | TRBJ2-2 | . | TRBV6-5 | TGTGCCAGCAGGAGGACAACGAACACCGGGGAGCTGTTTTTT | CASRRTTNTGELFF
. | TRBJ1-2 | . | TRBV20-1 | TGCAGTGCGAGGGGGGGTTGGGGCTACACCTTC | CSARGGWGYTF
TRBD2 | TRBJ2-3 | . | TRBV11-2 | TGTGCCAGCAGCCACTGGGGACTACCTAGCACAGATACGCAGTATTTT | CASSHWGLPSTDTQYF
TRBD2 | TRBJ2-3 | . | TRBV7-2 | TGTGCCAGCAGCCCCGGGACTAGCCTATTCACAGATACGCAGTATTTT | CASSPGTSLFTDTQYF